The rows below give T cell receptor beta chains drawn from one sample of a study of blood T cell repertoires in COVID-19. Sequencing used immunoSEQ multiplex PCR; TCRdb keeps in-frame clones, though not all of them. This table has 470,000 or so clones, roughly 85% appearing once. The sequencing input was PBMCs or T cells enriched from blood (not recorded which). These receptors were taken from a young woman with acute COVID-19. CDR3s include the opening cysteine and the closing phenylalanine or tryptophan. Each record gives: J gene, clone size, D gene, V gene, CDR3 protein. D genes are given only for firm matches. Clone size is given for some rows only: seen once, a few or many times, or a class if the clone is expanded.

j_gene: TRBJ1-2
abundance: .
d_gene: TRBD1
v_gene: TRBV5-5
CDR3aa: CASSLAMTGGVGSYTF

j_gene: TRBJ2-5
abundance: .
d_gene: .
v_gene: TRBV30
CDR3aa: CAWTDTAVHWMSETQYF

j_gene: TRBJ2-5
abundance: .
d_gene: .
v_gene: TRBV3-1/TRBV3-2
CDR3aa: CASSQGGKLLETQYF

j_gene: TRBJ1-5
abundance: .
d_gene: .
v_gene: TRBV12-3/TRBV12-4
CDR3aa: CASSLGQGQPQHF

j_gene: TRBJ1-2
abundance: .
d_gene: .
v_gene: TRBV4-3
CDR3aa: CASSQGLSGTPGYYGYTF

j_gene: TRBJ1-3
abundance: few
d_gene: TRBD1
v_gene: TRBV7-3
CDR3aa: CASSNGAGGGNTIYF

j_gene: TRBJ2-1
abundance: .
d_gene: .
v_gene: TRBV24-1
CDR3aa: CATSDRTVPHNEQFF

j_gene: TRBJ2-5
abundance: once
d_gene: TRBD2
v_gene: TRBV7-2
CDR3aa: CASRSNSGRLEETQYF

j_gene: TRBJ1-1
abundance: .
d_gene: .
v_gene: TRBV5-1
CDR3aa: CASSPASTVNTEAFF

j_gene: TRBJ2-1
abundance: once
d_gene: .
v_gene: TRBV9
CDR3aa: CASSVASGVLNEQFF

j_gene: TRBJ2-3
abundance: .
d_gene: .
v_gene: TRBV25-1
CDR3aa: CASMDRNTDTQYF

j_gene: TRBJ1-2
abundance: .
d_gene: TRBD1
v_gene: TRBV6-1
CDR3aa: CASSEGPGGGSYTF

j_gene: TRBJ2-4
abundance: .
d_gene: TRBD1
v_gene: TRBV29-1
CDR3aa: CSVSVTGDFWVAKNIQYF

j_gene: TRBJ2-3
abundance: .
d_gene: TRBD2
v_gene: TRBV19
CDR3aa: CASARRRELNTQYF

j_gene: TRBJ1-1
abundance: once
d_gene: TRBD1
v_gene: TRBV5-1
CDR3aa: CASSESGTGAEAFF

j_gene: TRBJ2-7
abundance: few
d_gene: .
v_gene: TRBV5-1
CDR3aa: CASSGQTYEQYF

j_gene: TRBJ2-1
abundance: .
d_gene: TRBD2
v_gene: TRBV7-4
CDR3aa: CASSPAGEGSYNEQFF

j_gene: TRBJ2-3
abundance: .
d_gene: .
v_gene: TRBV3-1/TRBV3-2
CDR3aa: CASSQDRGGQSEDTQYF

j_gene: TRBJ2-7
abundance: few
d_gene: .
v_gene: TRBV5-6
CDR3aa: CASSGTDIYEQYF

j_gene: TRBJ2-7
abundance: .
d_gene: TRBD1
v_gene: TRBV7-2
CDR3aa: CASSTSDRVGDSYEQYF

j_gene: TRBJ1-6
abundance: .
d_gene: .
v_gene: TRBV21-1
CDR3aa: CASSAPGVRSNSPLHF

j_gene: TRBJ2-7
abundance: .
d_gene: .
v_gene: TRBV6-2/TRBV6-3
CDR3aa: CASSAAGTSSSYEQYF

j_gene: TRBJ1-4
abundance: few
d_gene: TRBD1
v_gene: TRBV30
CDR3aa: CAWSVTGATNEKLFF

j_gene: TRBJ1-2
abundance: .
d_gene: TRBD1
v_gene: TRBV5-1
CDR3aa: CASSLGQGADGYTF

j_gene: TRBJ2-1
abundance: .
d_gene: TRBD2
v_gene: TRBV11-2
CDR3aa: CASSFFRGAGESSYNEQFF

j_gene: TRBJ2-7
abundance: .
d_gene: TRBD2
v_gene: TRBV6-5
CDR3aa: CASTSGFSNEQYF

j_gene: TRBJ1-2
abundance: .
d_gene: .
v_gene: TRBV6-5
CDR3aa: CASSSTVRGYGYTF

j_gene: TRBJ2-3
abundance: .
d_gene: TRBD2
v_gene: TRBV9
CDR3aa: CASSPSERGGWTDTQYF

j_gene: TRBJ1-1
abundance: .
d_gene: .
v_gene: TRBV7-2
CDR3aa: CASSLGRGGTEAFF

j_gene: TRBJ2-3
abundance: once
d_gene: TRBD1
v_gene: TRBV7-3
CDR3aa: CASSLDRGADTQYF

j_gene: TRBJ2-3
abundance: few
d_gene: TRBD2
v_gene: TRBV4-3
CDR3aa: CASSQDLAAGGTDTQYF

j_gene: TRBJ1-3
abundance: .
d_gene: TRBD1
v_gene: TRBV27
CDR3aa: CASRRQGAVSGNTIYF

j_gene: TRBJ1-5
abundance: .
d_gene: .
v_gene: TRBV21-1
CDR3aa: CASSKGSGGNQPQHF

j_gene: TRBJ2-5
abundance: once
d_gene: TRBD1
v_gene: TRBV5-8
CDR3aa: CASSFTTTGVVETQYF

j_gene: TRBJ2-7
abundance: .
d_gene: TRBD2
v_gene: TRBV10-2
CDR3aa: CATQLGGLAGPSSYEQYF

j_gene: TRBJ2-1
abundance: .
d_gene: TRBD2
v_gene: TRBV10-3
CDR3aa: CAISDAVAGEKNEQFF

j_gene: TRBJ2-7
abundance: .
d_gene: TRBD2
v_gene: TRBV29-1
CDR3aa: CSVLGTSGGSYEQYF

j_gene: TRBJ1-5
abundance: .
d_gene: TRBD1
v_gene: TRBV6-5
CDR3aa: CASSSTGRNQPQHF

j_gene: TRBJ2-3
abundance: .
d_gene: .
v_gene: TRBV10-2
CDR3aa: CASDASVTDTQYF

j_gene: TRBJ1-2
abundance: .
d_gene: .
v_gene: TRBV9
CDR3aa: CASSEGSGDGYTF

j_gene: TRBJ2-2
abundance: .
d_gene: .
v_gene: TRBV5-8
CDR3aa: CASSLEVSLRIPGELFF

j_gene: TRBJ1-5
abundance: few
d_gene: .
v_gene: TRBV5-4
CDR3aa: CASSFENQPQHF

j_gene: TRBJ2-7
abundance: .
d_gene: .
v_gene: TRBV11-2
CDR3aa: CASSPTGRASYEQYF

j_gene: TRBJ1-1
abundance: .
d_gene: .
v_gene: TRBV19
CDR3aa: CASSTVTENTEAFF

j_gene: TRBJ2-7
abundance: .
d_gene: .
v_gene: TRBV18
CDR3aa: CASSPSSYEQYF

j_gene: TRBJ2-2
abundance: .
d_gene: .
v_gene: TRBV7-2
CDR3aa: CADSPSHTGELFF

j_gene: TRBJ1-1
abundance: .
d_gene: TRBD1
v_gene: TRBV27
CDR3aa: CASSFAQGGTEAFF

j_gene: TRBJ2-7
abundance: .
d_gene: TRBD1
v_gene: TRBV6-1
CDR3aa: CASSESFFGTAIYEQYF

j_gene: TRBJ1-5
abundance: .
d_gene: .
v_gene: TRBV7-3
CDR3aa: CASSLGPGKGQPQHF

j_gene: TRBJ1-1
abundance: .
d_gene: .
v_gene: TRBV14
CDR3aa: CASSQDFELEAFF

j_gene: TRBJ2-7
abundance: .
d_gene: .
v_gene: TRBV6-6
CDR3aa: CASSYSYGTSEQYF

j_gene: TRBJ1-6
abundance: .
d_gene: TRBD1
v_gene: TRBV7-3
CDR3aa: CATRGTTGTALHF

j_gene: TRBJ1-2
abundance: .
d_gene: TRBD1
v_gene: TRBV7-2
CDR3aa: CASSVLGQAYYGYTF